These T cell receptor beta chains were read from a single sample in a study of blood T cell repertoires in COVID-19. Only in-frame clones appear in the TCRdb table, and some are missing; sequencing was by immunoSEQ multiplex PCR. The sample has 70,000 or so clones, around 88% seen once. The sequencing sample was made of peripheral blood. The receptors stem from a man aged 40-49 years with COVID-19, enrolled during active disease. CDR3s include the opening cysteine and the closing phenylalanine or tryptophan. A D gene is named only where the DNA matches it firmly. Part of the rows lack a size; the others show once, few, many or a class for expanded clones.

j_call clone_size d_call v_call cdr3_aa cdr3_nt
TRBJ2-3 few TRBD1 TRBV5-1 CASSASGQSRDTQYF TGCGCCAGCAGCGCATCGGGACAGAGCAGGGATACGCAGTATTTT
TRBJ1-6 - - TRBV5-1 CASSLVAGRASTSSYNSPLHF TGCGCCAGCAGCTTGGTGGCAGGCCGTGCCTCTACTAGCTCCTATAATTCACCCCTCCACTTT
TRBJ2-5 - TRBD2 TRBV6-5 CASRRTSGEGETQYF TGTGCCAGCAGGAGGACTAGCGGGGAGGGAGAGACCCAGTACTTC
TRBJ1-2 - - TRBV7-6 CASSLEPARDTSYGYTF TGTGCCAGCAGCTTAGAGCCAGCCCGGGACACTAGCTATGGCTACACCTTC
TRBJ2-5 - TRBD1 TRBV5-1 CASSLEGGWEETQYF TGCGCCAGCAGCTTGGAAGGGGGCTGGGAGGAGACCCAGTACTTC
TRBJ2-5 - TRBD2 TRBV5-1 CASSHGTREETQYF TGCGCCAGCAGCCACGGGACTAGAGAAGAGACCCAGTACTTC
TRBJ2-2 - TRBD2 TRBV7-2 CASSPSDRFSGGDTGELFF TGTGCCAGCAGCCCGAGTGATAGATTTAGCGGGGGTGACACCGGGGAGCTGTTTTTT
TRBJ1-1 - - TRBV7-9 CASSLDNLGDTEAFF TGTGCCAGCAGCTTAGATAACTTAGGGGACACTGAAGCTTTCTTT
TRBJ2-1 once TRBD2 TRBV19 CASRIAGGPIEQFF TGTGCCAGTAGAATAGCGGGGGGGCCGATTGAGCAGTTCTTC
TRBJ2-6 - - TRBV7-6 CANKPGDSSGANVLTF TGTGCCAATAAACCAGGGGATTCCTCTGGGGCCAACGTCCTGACTTTC